This T cell receptor beta chain was captured in a study of cytomegalovirus exposure and HLA in healthy donors. Whole-study results and caveats: The authors enumerated some 160 TCR beta chains as linked to cytomegalovirus. Earlier analysis looked at TCR beta V segments, and most were productive about 90% or about 30% of the time. A reported reduction in N-insertions relative to the approximately 640-donor mean was seen in an Asian-associated ancestry cluster in a later analysis. Common viral pathogens (according to a later analysis) appeared linked to several of the most significant clusters.

CDR3 length equals 16 residues. CDR1 and CDR2 (germline): LNHNV, YYDKDF (reference sequence). Unmatched junction bases numbered 5, after V lost 6 bases and J lost 0 bases. On this clone itself: Its specificity is unknown.

The study ran its PCR with 60 Vbeta and 13 Jbeta primers. Data came from immunoSEQ multiplex PCR; TCRdb stores just in-frame clones and leaves some out. In the table there are about 100,000 clones, around 80% of which are singletons. This sequence joins TRBV15 and TRBJ1-4; 9 bases are a match to TRBD1. The clonotype originates from a woman aged 60-75 years in good health and CMV-seronegative. The sample consisted of PBMCs. In nucleotides, the CDR3 is TGTGCCACCAGAAGGGACAGGGCGGCAACTAATGAAAAACTGTTTTTT. Protein: CATRRDRAATNEKLFF.